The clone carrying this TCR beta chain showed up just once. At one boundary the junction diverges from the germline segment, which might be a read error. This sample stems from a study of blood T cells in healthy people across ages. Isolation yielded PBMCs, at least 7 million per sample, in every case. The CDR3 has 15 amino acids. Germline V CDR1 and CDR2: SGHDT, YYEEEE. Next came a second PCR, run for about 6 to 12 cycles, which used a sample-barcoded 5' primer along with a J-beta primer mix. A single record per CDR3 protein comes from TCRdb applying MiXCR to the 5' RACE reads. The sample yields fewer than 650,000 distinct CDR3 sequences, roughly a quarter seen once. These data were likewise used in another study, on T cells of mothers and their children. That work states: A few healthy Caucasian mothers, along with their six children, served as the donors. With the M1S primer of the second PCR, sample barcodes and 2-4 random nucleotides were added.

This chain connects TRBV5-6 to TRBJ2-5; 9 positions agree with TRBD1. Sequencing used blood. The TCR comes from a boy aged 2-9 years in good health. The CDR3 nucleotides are TGTGCCAGCAGATTGGGTGACAGGGGGGAAGAGACCCAGTACTTC. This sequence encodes CASRLGDRGEETQYF.